Listed here are 14 T cell receptor beta chains from one sample, sequenced in a study of regulatory T cells in long-lasting Graves disease. Arm-PCR of CDR3 regions and iRepertoire HTBI primers were the basis on which TCR beta libraries were built. TCRdb re-called the multiplex PCR reads with MiXCR, one entry per CDR3 protein. This sample has fewer than 650,000 distinct CDR3 sequences, with around 16% found just once. The time point was: newly diagnosed GD, antithyroid drugs for less than 3 months. PBMC RNA was the source of the TCR library. These data also featured in a second study, about T cells in Graves' hyperthyroidism and ophthalmopathy.

This specimen was peripheral blood mononuclear cells (PBMCs), taken at new diagnosis, from a patient treated with antithyroid drugs. These receptors were taken from a man between 18 and 35 years old with Graves disease.

V usage is TRBV5-8 and J usage is TRBJ2-3; TRBD1 matches 10 bases. Germline CDR1 reads SGHTS; CDR2 reads YDEGEE. V lost 2 bases, J lost 5 bases, and 8 bases stayed unmatched. The CDR3 is 16 amino acids. This chain's CDR3 is CASSFRPGQGLDTQYF. In nucleotides, the CDR3 is TGTGCCAGCAGCTTCCGTCCGGGACAGGGGTTAGATACGCAGTATTTT.

With respect to this clonotype: Germline is not matched at one junction end, which may reflect a read error. The genes are TRBV4-1 and TRBJ1-5; tentative D call: TRBD1 (5 bases). The CDR3 is 15 residues long. CDR1 MGHRA and CDR2 YSYEKL come from the germline V gene. Here the CDR3 reads CASSQRGTSNQPQHF. DNA of the CDR3: TGTGCCAGCAGCCAACGGGGGACTAGCAATCAGCCCCAGCATTTT.

This clonotype was counted many times. The chain employs TRBV7-6 and TRBJ2-7; 9 bases agree with TRBD1. Trimming cost V 5 bases and J 0 bases; bases outside gene matches: 5. Looked up from germline, CDR1 is SGHVS and CDR2 is FNYEAQ. The CDR3 runs 15 residues. The CDR3 here is CASSDGQGLSYEQYF. Here the CDR3 DNA reads TGTGCCAGCAGCGACGGACAGGGGCTCTCCTACGAGCAGTACTTC.

This clonotype has at least ten counts. This chain joins TRBV29-1 and TRBJ2-7; 12 bases align to TRBD1. This CDR3 region has 12 residues. Germline CDR1 is SQVTM and CDR2 is ANQGSEA. V was pared by 7 bases and J by 7 bases, with 5 bases of the junction left unmatched. The CDR3 reads CSAGQGAEEQYF. The CDR3 bases are TGCAGCGCGGGACAGGGGGCTGAAGAGCAGTACTTC.

With respect to this clonotype: This may stem from a read error, because a much larger clone lies one nucleotide away. The conserved closing phenylalanine or tryptophan is absent in this CDR3, likely reflecting a read error. V is TRBV7-3 and J is TRBJ1-2; 9 positions match TRBD1. The CDR3 sequence is 13 residues long. From germline, CDR1 is SGHTA and CDR2 FQGTGA. V was pared by 4 bases and J by 7 bases, with 4 bases of the junction left unmatched. The CDR3 loop is CASSSGQGLGYTL. The CDR3 coding sequence is TGTGCCAGCAGCTCGGGACAGGGACTTGGCTACACCCTC.

Many counts were recorded for this clonotype. V gene TRBV15 combines with J gene TRBJ1-1; D may be TRBD1 (5 bases). The CDR3 runs to 17 residues. V dropped 1 base and J dropped 1 base, with 16 bases sitting between them. The germline gives CDR1 LNHNV, CDR2 YYDKDF (reference sequence). DNA of the CDR3: TGTGCCACCAGCAGAGCAGGGACGGAGCCACAGAACACTGAAGCTTTCTTT. The encoded protein is CATSRAGTEPQNTEAFF.

This clonotype has a count of ten or more. The rearrangement links TRBV7-8 to TRBJ2-1; 10 bases fit TRBD2. Germline V gene data show CDR1 as SGHVS and CDR2 as FQNEAQ. The CDR3 is 16 amino acids. Germline trimming cut 4 bases from V and 4 bases from J; bases unmatched to any gene: 7. CDR3 in amino acids: CASSSTGTSDYNEQFF. In DNA form, the CDR3 reads TGTGCCAGCAGCTCAACCGGGACTAGCGATTACAATGAGCAGTTCTTC.

V is TRBV7-2 and J is TRBJ1-4, with 7 nucleotides matching TRBD1. V lost 5 bases to trimming and J lost 8 bases; unmatched junction nucleotides: 8. CDR3 length: 14 amino acids. The germline CDR1 and CDR2 sequences are SGHTA and FQGNSA. CDR3 residues: CASSQTGTQEKLFF. CDR3 sequence (DNA): TGTGCCAGCAGCCAGACAGGGACTCAAGAAAAACTGTTTTTT.

This clonotype was seen repeatedly, ten times or more. The chain joins TRBV7-6 to TRBJ2-7, with 7 positions matching TRBD1. J gave up 6 bases and V 5 bases, and 10 bases lay outside the gene matches. The CDR3 is 14 amino acids. Germline CDR1 SGHVS, CDR2 FNYEAQ. In nucleotides, the CDR3 is TGTGCCAGCAGCGGGTACAGGGGCGGCGTCGAGCAGTACTTC. Its translation is CASSGYRGGVEQYF.

Only a few counts were recorded for this clonotype. The junction departs from the called germline gene at one end, perhaps through a read error. This chain uses TRBV28 with TRBJ2-1; 16 positions agree with TRBD2. CDR3 length: 19 residues. Germline V gene lookup returns CDR1 MDHEN and CDR2 SYDVKM. The CDR3 here is CTSSLGLAGGGASYNEQFF. In nucleotides, the CDR3 is TGTACCAGCAGTTTGGGACTAGCGGGAGGGGGAGCCTCCTACAATGAGCAGTTCTTC.

This clonotype was observed a handful of times. CDR3 sequence reads: CSAPGLASTDTQYF. CDR3 bases: TGCAGTGCCCCTGGACTAGCGAGCACAGATACGCAGTATTTT. The V gene is TRBV20-1, the J gene TRBJ2-3, with TRBD2 matching 9 bases. CDR1 and CDR2 from the germline V gene are DFQATT and SNEGSKA (reference sequence). J gave up 0 bases and V 6 bases, and 4 bases lay outside the gene matches. The CDR3 is made up of 14 amino acids.

This clonotype showed up just a few times. The genes are TRBV9 and TRBJ2-7; maybe TRBD1 (7 bases). The CDR3 has 15 amino acids. Germline values: CDR1 SGDLS, CDR2 YYNGEE. V lost 3 bases to trimming and J lost 3 bases, with 16 bases between them. Written as DNA, the CDR3 is TGTGCCAGCAGCGCGGCCGCGGGACAGATCTACGAGCAGTACTTC. It yields the protein CASSAAAGQIYEQYF. The complete variable domain, with remaining parts taken from reference TRBV9 and TRBJ2-7, reads DSGVTQTPKHLITATGQRVTLRCSPRSGDLSVYWYQQSLDQGLQFLIQYYNGEERAKGNILERFSAQQFPDLHSELNLSSLELGDSALYFCASSAAAGQIYEQYFGPGTRLTVT.

This clonotype was recorded many times. This chain joins TRBV5-5 and TRBJ2-2; the D gene is possibly TRBD2 (5 bases). Germline V gives CDR1 SGHKS, CDR2 YYEKEE (reference sequence). The CDR3 spans 16 residues. Trimming shortened V by 2 bases and J by 4 bases, and 15 bases separated the two germline ends. CDR3 in DNA: TGTGCCAGCAGCTTTGCGGCGGGTCGTGGCACCGGGGAGCTGTTTTTT. It translates to CASSFAAGRGTGELFF.

This clonotype has only a few counts. The gene calls are TRBV19 and TRBJ1-6; possibly TRBD1 for D (6 bases). Germline CDR1 and CDR2: LNHDA and SQIVND (reference sequence). This CDR3 spans 15 amino acids. Trimming stripped 5 bases from V and 11 bases from J, with 19 bases between. CDR3 nucleotide sequence: TGTGCCAGTAGTCCGGGGACATCCCAGAGACCACCCCTCCACTTT. It codes for CASSPGTSQRPPLHF. Filled out from reference TRBV19 and TRBJ1-6, the complete variable domain reads DGGITQSPKYLFRKEGQNVTLSCEQNLNHDAMYWYRQDPGQGLRLIYYSQIVNDFQKGDIAEGYSVSREKKESFPLTVTSAQKNPTAFYLCASSPGTSQRPPLHFGNGTRLTVT.